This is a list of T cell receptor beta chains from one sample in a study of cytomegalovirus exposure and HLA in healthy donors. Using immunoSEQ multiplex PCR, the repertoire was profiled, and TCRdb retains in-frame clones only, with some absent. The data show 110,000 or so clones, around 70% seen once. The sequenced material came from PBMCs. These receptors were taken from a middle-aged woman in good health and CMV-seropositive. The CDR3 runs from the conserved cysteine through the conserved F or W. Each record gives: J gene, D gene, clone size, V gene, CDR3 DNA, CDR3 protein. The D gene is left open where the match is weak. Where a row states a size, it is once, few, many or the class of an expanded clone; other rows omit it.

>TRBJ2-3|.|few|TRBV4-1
TGCGCCAGCAGCCAAGGGCGAGGGTGGACAGATACGCAGTATTTT
CASSQGRGWTDTQYF
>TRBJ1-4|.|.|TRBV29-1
TGCAGCGTTACCCCGGGGGTAGGTGAAAAACTGTTTTTT
CSVTPGVGEKLFF
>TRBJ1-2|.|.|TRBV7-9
TGTGCCAGCAGCCGCGACTTCCCGGACTATTTTACCTATGGCTACACCTTC
CASSRDFPDYFTYGYTF
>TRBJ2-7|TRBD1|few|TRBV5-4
TGTGCCAGCAGCAGTCGGACCGGGACAGGGGGCTACGAGCAGTACTTC
CASSSRTGTGGYEQYF
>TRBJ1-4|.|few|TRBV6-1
TGTGCCAGCAGACAGGCGTCGAGGGAAAAACTGTTTTTT
CASRQASREKLFF
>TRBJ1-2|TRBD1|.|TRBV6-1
TGTGCCAGCAGTGAAAACAGGGGGGCCACCAACTATGGCTACACCTTC
CASSENRGATNYGYTF
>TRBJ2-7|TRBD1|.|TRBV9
TGTGCCAGCAGCGTAGGACAGGGGACCTACGAGCAGTACTTC
CASSVGQGTYEQYF
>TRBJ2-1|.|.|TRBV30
TGTGCCTGGAGTACCGGGGCAGGGGTGTCCTACAATGAGCAGTTCTTC
CAWSTGAGVSYNEQFF
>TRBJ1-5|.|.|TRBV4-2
TGTGCCAGCAGCCAAGGAACCCGGACAGACAATCAGCCCCAGCATTTT
CASSQGTRTDNQPQHF
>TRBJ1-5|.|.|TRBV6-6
TGTGCCAGCAGTTCCTTTTTGGGGGGGGGAAGTCAGCCCCAGCATTTT
CASSSFLGGGSQPQHF
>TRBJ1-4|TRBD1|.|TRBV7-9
TGTGCCAGCTTCGGCAAGGGGGCATTTAATGAAAAACTGTTTTTT
CASFGKGAFNEKLFF
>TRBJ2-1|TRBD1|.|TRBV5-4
TGTGCCAGCAGCTTGGGTGCAGGACAGGGATACAATGAGCAGTTCTTC
CASSLGAGQGYNEQFF
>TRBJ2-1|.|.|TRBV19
TGTGCCAGTAGAAGACAGACCTCCTACAATGAGCAGTTCTTC
CASRRQTSYNEQFF
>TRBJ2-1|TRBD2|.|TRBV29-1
TGCAGCGTTGACGGGTGGGGGCCGGGACAGCCTTGGGGGCGGGAGGGCCGGAATGAGCAGTTCTTC
CSVDGWGPGQPWGREGRNEQFF
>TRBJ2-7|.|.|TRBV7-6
TGTGCCAGCAGCTTAAGAGTTGCAGGGCCCTACGAGCAGTACTTC
CASSLRVAGPYEQYF
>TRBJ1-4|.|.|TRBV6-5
TGTGCCAGCAGTTACAGGGGAGGCAATGAAAAACTGTTTTTT
CASSYRGGNEKLFF
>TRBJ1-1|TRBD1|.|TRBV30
TGTGCCTGGAGGGGTCAGGGGGACACTGAAGCTTTCTTT
CAWRGQGDTEAFF
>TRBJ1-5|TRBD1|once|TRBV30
TGTGCCTGGAGTGTTGGAGGGGGCCTCGGTCAGCCCCAGCATTTT
CAWSVGGGLGQPQHF
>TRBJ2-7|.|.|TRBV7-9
TGTTCCAGCAGCTTGTTAGCGTCAACCTACGAGCAGTACTTC
CSSSLLASTYEQYF
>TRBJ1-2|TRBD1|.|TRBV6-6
TGTGCCAGCAGTTACTCCGGACAGGGGGTCTATGGCTACACCTTC
CASSYSGQGVYGYTF
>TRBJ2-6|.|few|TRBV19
TGTGCCAGTACCTACTCTGGGGCCAACGTCCTGACTTTC
CASTYSGANVLTF
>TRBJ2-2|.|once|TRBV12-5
TGTGCTAGTGGCCTACAGAGCACCGGGGAGCTGTTTTTT
CASGLQSTGELFF
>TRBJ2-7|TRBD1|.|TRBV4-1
TGCGCCAGCAGCCAAGTAACAGGGGGCTATATCTCCTACGAGCAGTACTTC
CASSQVTGGYISYEQYF
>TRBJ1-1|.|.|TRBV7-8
TGTGCCAGCAGCTTAGTGGGCGACACTGAAGCTTTCTTT
CASSLVGDTEAFF
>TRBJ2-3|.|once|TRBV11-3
TGTGCCAGCAGCGTCGGGGTAACAGATACGCAGTATTTT
CASSVGVTDTQYF
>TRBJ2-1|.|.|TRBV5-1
TGCGCCAGCAGCTTGCTTGGTAGCGGACCCCCTACGGGCAATGAGCAGTTCTTC
CASSLLGSGPPTGNEQFF
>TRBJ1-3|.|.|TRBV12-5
TGTGCTAGTGGTTCGTCCGAACCCTATCTCTCTGGAAACACCATATATTTT
CASGSSEPYLSGNTIYF
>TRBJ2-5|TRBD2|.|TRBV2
TGTGCCAGCAGCGTGGGACTAGCGGGAGGTGAGACCCAGTACTTC
CASSVGLAGGETQYF
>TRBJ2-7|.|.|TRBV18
TGTGCCAGCTCCACCACCAGTATCTACGAGCAGTACTTC
CASSTTSIYEQYF
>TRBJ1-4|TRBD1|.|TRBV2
TGTGCCAGCAGTGACAACAGGGGGAATGAAAAACTGTTTTTT
CASSDNRGNEKLFF
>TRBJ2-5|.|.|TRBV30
TGTGCCTGGAGTGTGGGGCTAGGAGAAGTGGGCCAAGAGACCCAGTACTTC
CAWSVGLGEVGQETQYF
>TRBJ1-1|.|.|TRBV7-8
TGTGCCAGCAGCACTCTCACCGAGGAAGCTTTCTTT
CASSTLTEEAFF
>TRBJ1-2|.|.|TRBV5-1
TGCGCCAGCAGCTCCCGGGACACTACCTATGGCTACACCTTC
CASSSRDTTYGYTF
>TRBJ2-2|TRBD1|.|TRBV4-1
TGCGCCAGCAGCCAACCCGCGACAGGGGGCGACACCGGGGAGCTGTTTTTT
CASSQPATGGDTGELFF
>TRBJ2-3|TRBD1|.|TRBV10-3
TGTGCCATCAGTGAGGACAGGGGGTTGACAGATACGCAGTATTTT
CAISEDRGLTDTQYF
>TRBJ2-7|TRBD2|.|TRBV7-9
TGTGCCAGCAGCTTCGGGACTAGCGGGATAAGTCGGTACTTC
CASSFGTSGISRYF
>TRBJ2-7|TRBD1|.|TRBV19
TGTACCAGTACCCCGACAGGGTCGGGCTCCTACGAGCAGTACTTC
CTSTPTGSGSYEQYF
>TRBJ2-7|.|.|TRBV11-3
TGTGCCAGCAGCTTATCGGGTGGAGTCGCCTACGAGCAGTACTTC
CASSLSGGVAYEQYF
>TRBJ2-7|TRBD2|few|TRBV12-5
TGTGCTAGTGGTTTGGTAAGCGCCTTACCGGGACTAGCTAACAAGGACTACGAGCAGTACTTC
CASGLVSALPGLANKDYEQYF
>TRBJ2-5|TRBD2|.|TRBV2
TGTGCCAGCGTTCAGGGACTAGCGGAAGAGACCCAGTACTTC
CASVQGLAEETQYF
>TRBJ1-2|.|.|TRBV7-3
TGTGCCAGCAGCTTGGGTGGCACAGGGCAAAGCTATGGCTACACCTTC
CASSLGGTGQSYGYTF
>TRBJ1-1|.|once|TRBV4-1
TGCGCCAGCAGCCAAGGGAGAGGGGGGGGGAACACTGAAGCTTTCTTT
CASSQGRGGGNTEAFF
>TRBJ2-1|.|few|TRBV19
TGTGCCAGTAGTATATCGTTGACAAGTGGAGAGCAGTTCTTC
CASSISLTSGEQFF
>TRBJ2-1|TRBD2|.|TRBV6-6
TGTGCCAGCACCAAGACTAGCGGGAGTGTCGGTAAGCAGTTCTTC
CASTKTSGSVGKQFF
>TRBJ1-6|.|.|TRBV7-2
TGTGCCAGCAGCTTAAGCGGCGCAGGGGCTAATTCACCCCTCCACTTT
CASSLSGAGANSPLHF
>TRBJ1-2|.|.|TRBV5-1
TGCGCCAGCAGCTTGGCCCAGGCAGGGGACTATGGCTACACCTTC
CASSLAQAGDYGYTF
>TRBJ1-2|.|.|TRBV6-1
TGTGCCAGCAGTGAAAATCCTGTGGACAGCACTTATTATGGCTACACCTTC
CASSENPVDSTYYGYTF
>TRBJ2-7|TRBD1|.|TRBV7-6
TGTGCCAGCAGCGGGGACAGGGGGCCTCGCGAGCAGTACTTC
CASSGDRGPREQYF
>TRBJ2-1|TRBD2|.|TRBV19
TGTGCCAGTAGGATGGCGGGAGGGCCCGGTGAGCAGTTCTTC
CASRMAGGPGEQFF
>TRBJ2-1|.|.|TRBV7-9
TGTGCCAGCAGCCGAAGCCCCGGGGGAACCTACAATGAGCAGTTCTTC
CASSRSPGGTYNEQFF
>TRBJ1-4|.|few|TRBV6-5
TGTGCCAGCAGTTACGGAGGGGCGTTTGAAAAACTGTTTTTT
CASSYGGAFEKLFF
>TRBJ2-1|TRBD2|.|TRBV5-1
TGCGCCAGCGGATTAGTAGCGGGGGAATACAATGAGCAGTTCTTC
CASGLVAGEYNEQFF
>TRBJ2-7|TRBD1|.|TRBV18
TGTGCCAGCTCTCAAGCCGCCCGACAGGGGAGCTCCTACGAGCAGTACTTC
CASSQAARQGSSYEQYF
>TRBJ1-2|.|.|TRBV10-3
TGTGCCATCAGTGAGTTGACAGGACTCTATGGCTACACCTTC
CAISELTGLYGYTF
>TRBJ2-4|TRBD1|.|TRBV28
TGTGCCAGCAGTTTACCTCCGGGACAGCTAGCCAAAAACATTCAGTACTTC
CASSLPPGQLAKNIQYF
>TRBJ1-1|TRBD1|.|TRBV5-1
TGCGCCAGCAGCCAGACAGGGGCAGGAGTCTCTGAAGCTTTCTTT
CASSQTGAGVSEAFF
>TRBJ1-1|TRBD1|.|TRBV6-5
TGTGCCAGCAGTCTCCGGACAGGGAGTGAAGCTTTCTTT
CASSLRTGSEAFF